These T cell receptor beta chains were read from a single sample in a study of blood T cell repertoires in COVID-19. Profiled with immunoSEQ multiplex PCR; TCRdb holds only in-frame clones, not every one. The sample includes 200,000 or so clones, about 86% of them seen just once. Source material: peripheral blood. These TCRs come from a woman between 45 and 65 years old with acute or convalescent COVID-19. The CDR3 runs from the conserved cysteine through the conserved F or W. The order of the fields is V gene, J gene, clone size, D gene, CDR3 protein, CDR3 DNA. The D gene is left open where the match is weak. Size tells how often a clone was seen (once, few, many) or the class of an expanded clone, and some rows leave it out.

TRBV7-3	TRBJ2-3	NA	TRBD2	CASSLGSGGAIDTQYF	TGTGCCAGCAGCTTAGGTAGCGGGGGGGCAATAGATACGCAGTATTTT
TRBV18	TRBJ1-2	few	NA	CASSIGGAYGYTF	TGTGCCAGCTCAATAGGAGGGGCCTATGGCTACACCTTC
TRBV29-1	TRBJ2-7	NA	NA	CSVETAHSYEQYF	TGCAGCGTTGAGACAGCCCATTCCTACGAGCAGTACTTC
TRBV5-5	TRBJ2-3	few	TRBD2	CASSSLAGGLGTDTQYF	TGTGCCAGCAGCTCACTAGCGGGGGGGCTGGGCACAGATACGCAGTATTTT
TRBV9	TRBJ2-3	NA	TRBD1	CASSAQGAPSTDTQYF	TGTGCCAGCAGCGCACAGGGGGCCCCTAGCACAGATACGCAGTATTTT
TRBV30	TRBJ2-7	NA	TRBD2	CAWSVWGSGIGNEQYF	TGTGCCTGGAGTGTATGGGGTAGCGGGATCGGTAACGAGCAGTACTTC
TRBV18	TRBJ2-7	NA	NA	CASSNSSYEQYF	TGTGCCAGCTCAAATAGCTCCTACGAGCAGTACTTC
TRBV18	TRBJ2-1	NA	TRBD2	CASSPDSGKFNEQFF	TGTGCCAGCTCACCAGATAGCGGGAAGTTTAATGAGCAGTTCTTC
TRBV7-3	TRBJ1-6	NA	TRBD1	CASSWTGGQVSPLHF	TGTGCCAGCAGCTGGACAGGGGGGCAGGTTTCACCCCTCCACTTT
TRBV19	TRBJ1-2	NA	TRBD1	CASSSQGQGSLYGYTF	TGTGCCAGTAGTTCACAGGGACAGGGGTCCCTCTATGGCTACACCTTC
TRBV27	TRBJ2-2	NA	NA	CASSLSMTANTGELFF	TGTGCCAGCAGTTTATCGATGACAGCTAACACCGGGGAGCTGTTTTTT
TRBV5-1	TRBJ2-3	NA	TRBD1	CASGQASTDTQYF	TGCGCCAGCGGACAGGCAAGCACAGATACGCAGTATTTT
TRBV4-3	TRBJ2-3	NA	TRBD2	CASSQDFLAGTDTQYF	TGCGCCAGCAGCCAAGATTTTCTAGCGGGCACAGATACGCAGTATTTT
TRBV3-1/TRBV3-2	TRBJ2-3	NA	TRBD2	CASSQVRRGAGDTQYF	TGTGCCAGCAGCCAAGTTCGGCGGGGGGCAGGAGATACGCAGTATTTT
TRBV28	TRBJ2-3	NA	NA	CASSELVIAAADTQYF	TGTGCCAGCAGTGAGTTGGTGATAGCGGCAGCAGATACGCAGTATTTT
TRBV4-1	TRBJ1-1	NA	TRBD1	CASSQRPGQGAAEAFF	TGCGCCAGCAGCCAACGACCGGGACAGGGGGCGGCTGAAGCTTTCTTT
TRBV9	TRBJ2-7	NA	NA	CASSVGPGSDEQYF	TGTGCCAGCAGCGTGGGACCCGGGAGCGACGAGCAGTACTTC
TRBV14	TRBJ2-7	NA	TRBD1	CASSHLQGTGEQYF	TGTGCCAGCAGCCATCTACAGGGGACGGGCGAGCAGTACTTC
TRBV7-5	TRBJ1-5	NA	NA	CVRSGTGHSNQPQHF	TGTGTCAGAAGCGGGACAGGTCATAGCAATCAGCCCCAGCATTTT
TRBV12-3/TRBV12-4	TRBJ1-1	once	TRBD1	CASIHRGNTEAFF	TGTGCCAGCATCCACAGGGGGAACACTGAAGCTTTCTTT
TRBV18	TRBJ1-2	NA	NA	CATFTNSANYGYTF	TGTGCCACCTTTACAAACAGTGCTAACTATGGCTACACCTTC
TRBV10-3	TRBJ2-3	NA	NA	CAYAASGSTDTQYF	TGTGCCTATGCGGCCAGCGGGAGCACAGATACGCAGTATTTT
TRBV19	TRBJ2-2	NA	TRBD1	CASSAGQGWPGELFF	TGTGCCAGTAGTGCGGGACAGGGTTGGCCCGGGGAGCTGTTTTTT
TRBV12-3/TRBV12-4	TRBJ1-3	NA	NA	CASSPQGNTIYF	TGTGCCAGCAGTCCACAGGGAAACACCATATATTTT
TRBV2	TRBJ1-1	once	NA	CASSERGTEAFF	TGTGCCAGCAGTGAAAGGGGCACTGAAGCTTTCTTT
TRBV12-3/TRBV12-4	TRBJ1-6	NA	NA	CASTSTDNSPLHF	TGTGCCAGCACATCGACAGATAATTCACCCCTCCACTTT
TRBV25-1	TRBJ2-7	NA	NA	CASSAPVPYEQYF	TGTGCCAGCAGTGCGCCAGTTCCCTACGAGCAGTACTTC
TRBV6-5	TRBJ1-2	NA	NA	CASRRTERQIGGYTF	TGTGCCAGCAGAAGGACAGAAAGGCAAATCGGTGGCTACACCTTC
TRBV6-5	TRBJ1-1	NA	NA	CASSYSYRGYTEAFF	TGTGCCAGCAGTTACTCGTATCGGGGATACACTGAAGCTTTCTTT
TRBV25-1	TRBJ2-2	once	NA	CASSSKGAGLPGTGELFF	TGTGCCAGCAGTTCAAAAGGGGCAGGTCTTCCGGGCACCGGGGAGCTGTTTTTT
TRBV7-2	TRBJ2-7	NA	NA	CASSITPPEQYF	TGTGCCAGCAGCATAACTCCACCTGAGCAGTACTTC
TRBV5-4	TRBJ2-1	NA	TRBD2	CASSLTGGSLNEQFF	TGTGCCAGCAGCTTGACGGGGGGTTCGCTCAATGAGCAGTTCTTC
TRBV7-9	TRBJ2-1	NA	TRBD1	CASAQGAQNEQFF	TGTGCCAGCGCTCAGGGGGCGCAGAATGAGCAGTTCTTC
TRBV7-6	TRBJ2-3	NA	TRBD2	CASSLAGGVTDTQYF	TGTGCCAGCAGCTTAGCGGGGGGGGTCACAGATACGCAGTATTTT
TRBV5-4	TRBJ1-6	NA	TRBD1	CASSPNYRGNSPLHF	TGTGCCAGCAGCCCGAACTACAGGGGGAATTCACCCCTCCACTTT
TRBV5-4	TRBJ2-1	NA	TRBD1	CASSGQVEQFF	TGTGCCAGCAGCGGACAGGTTGAGCAGTTCTTC
TRBV7-2	TRBJ2-1	once	TRBD2	CASSPLAASSYNEQFF	TGTGCCAGCAGCCCCCTAGCGGCGAGCTCCTACAATGAGCAGTTCTTC
TRBV9	TRBJ2-7	NA	NA	CASSVAQGSYEQYF	TGTGCCAGCAGCGTAGCCCAGGGTAGCTACGAGCAGTACTTC
TRBV2	TRBJ2-1	NA	TRBD2	CASRDYSSNEQFF	TGTGCCAGCCGGGACTACTCCAGCAATGAGCAGTTCTTC
TRBV5-1	TRBJ2-2	NA	TRBD1	CASSLGQGTGELFF	TGCGCCAGCAGCTTGGGACAGGGGACCGGGGAGCTGTTTTTT
TRBV3-1/TRBV3-2	TRBJ2-2	NA	TRBD1	CASSHYPGQGRTGELFF	TGTGCCAGCAGCCACTATCCGGGACAGGGCCGCACCGGGGAGCTGTTTTTT
TRBV29-1	TRBJ1-1	NA	NA	CSVETQLGTRSEAFF	TGCAGCGTCGAGACCCAATTGGGGACTCGGTCTGAAGCTTTCTTT
TRBV20-1	TRBJ2-3	NA	NA	CSAGGPPPDTQYF	TGCAGTGCTGGTGGGCCGCCTCCAGATACGCAGTATTTT
TRBV6-2/TRBV6-3	TRBJ2-1	once	NA	CASSYSMVDPYNEQFF	TGTGCCAGCAGTTACTCGATGGTAGATCCCTACAATGAGCAGTTCTTC
TRBV27	TRBJ2-1	NA	TRBD1	CASLNRQGSYNEQFF	TGTGCCAGTCTAAATCGACAGGGGTCATACAATGAGCAGTTCTTC
TRBV4-3	TRBJ2-1	NA	NA	CASSQDRAPSYNEQFF	TGCGCCAGCAGCCAAGATCGAGCCCCCTCCTACAATGAGCAGTTCTTC
TRBV7-9	TRBJ2-2	NA	TRBD2	CASSLAGATGELFF	TGTGCCAGCAGCCTAGCGGGGGCCACCGGGGAGCTGTTTTTT
TRBV12-2	TRBJ1-1	NA	NA	CASRPVWTEAFF	TGTGCAAGTCGCCCAGTATGGACTGAAGCTTTCTTT
TRBV7-8	TRBJ1-3	NA	NA	CASSFAGTGNTIYF	TGTGCCAGCAGCTTCGCCGGGACAGGAAACACCATATATTTT
TRBV6-5	TRBJ2-3	NA	NA	CASSYSFLYTDTQYF	TGTGCCAGCAGTTACTCGTTTTTGTACACAGATACGCAGTATTTT